This T cell receptor (beta chain) was sequenced in a study of beta chain features in type 1 diabetes (dated by TCRdb to the late 2010s). For the wider study: Mean age, gender distribution, total cell number and subset yield were not different between patients and healthy donors. In the study, recently diagnosed type 1 diabetes patients and matched healthy donors were compared on the TCRB repertoires of their sorted circulating CD4+ T cell subsets. Across all samples, approximately 100 million sorted cells were examined, and cell number per subset correlated strongly with RNA yield. Regulatory and stem cell-like memory subsets were isolated from only 8 patients and roughly 8 healthy donors, whereas naive and central memory subsets came from all 30 or so donors. What the work shows at the level of the full study, not this receptor alone: Shorter templates might be favored by PCR, yet because patient and control samples were amplified and corrected together, any such skew would affect both groups equally. Because the HLA sub-analyses included only small numbers of individuals, any influence of HLA type on TCRB rearrangement was left unresolved. Because cDNA rather than genomic DNA was sequenced, highly expressing activated cells could have been over-represented, although no difference in activation and CD3 levels was found between groups. Naive, central memory and regulatory TCRB repertoires appeared to be more alike among patients than among healthy donors. At VDJ recombination sites, type 1 diabetes patients had fewer insertions and more deleted nucleotides, which implies abnormalities in thymic rearrangement. A moderate but significant shortening of TCRB CDR3 length was observed in type 1 diabetes patients in all four CD4+ subsets.

From each donor, a single peripheral blood sample of 90 to 150 mL on average was drawn into heparinised tubes. A BD FACSAria II and a panel including CD45RO, CCR7, CD25, CD127, CD95 and CD27 were used to sort naive, central memory, regulatory and stem cell-like memory CD4+ T cells. A purity above 98% was achieved for all sorted populations. PBMCs were isolated right away by Lymphoprep density gradient centrifugation and were stained directly, without culture. Samples were stained and sorted in pairs, with one healthy donor and one patient per experiment, so that batch effects were minimized. As regards this clone: This clone's antigen is unknown. There are no base qualities to consult, and no much larger clone falls within one base.

All of the isolated RNA was reverse transcribed with the High Capacity cDNA Reverse Transcription Kit, so expressed TCRB transcripts were sequenced. Deep immunoSEQ sequencing was performed on naive, central memory and regulatory T cell samples, with an average of roughly 3.3 million total reads per sample. After sorted cells were lysed in RLT buffer, RNA was extracted with DNase-treated RNeasy Micro or Mini kits, with the choice depending on cell number. Each cell subset was processed on its own to prevent cross-contamination, while patient and healthy donor samples were processed together. The immunoSEQ multiplex PCR was used to amplify TCRB sequences from cDNA, generating 87-bp fragments that spanned the CDR3 region. The amplicons were sequenced using the Illumina HiSeq platform. Processing in the source paper ran as follows. Synthetic template baselines were used to correct PCR bias computationally, reads within Hamming distance 2 were collapsed, and singletons that could not be merged were discarded. Reads were aligned against IMGT so that V, D and J genes, CDR3 length and insertions or deletions at six rearrangement sites could be assigned. Within each subset, clonotype counts were normalized to sorted cell number, and only after that were true diversity and Gini coefficients computed with the tcR R package. Repertoire sharing was quantified using the overlap coefficient calculated on TCRB nucleotide sequences. As a proxy for the pre-selection repertoire, out-of-frame TCRB sequences from naive cells were analyzed. The source is immuneACCESS, and TCRdb retained only in-frame sequences with V and J called. Part of the clones is not carried over; for the studies checked, unresolved V genes explain less than half of this, and the remainder is unexplained. Clone size and V and J calls were adopted from that table, with D and trimming inferred from the DNA. The sample table lists 200,000 to 300,000 clones, over 12% of them with a count of one. Around 0.026% of the sample is held by the ten biggest clonotypes.

The CDR3 measures 17 amino acids from cysteine to phenylalanine. Of all the DNA, just the CDR3 is kept, 51 bases in frame from base 1. After removal of 2 bases from V and 7 bases from J, the junction retains 16 bases not matched to a gene. CDR1 and CDR2 were assigned from the germline V gene as SGHVS and FQNEAQ. The specimen was naive CD4+ T cells from blood. This specimen's cell subset or site label, interpreted: true naive CD4+ T cells. The chain is made from TRBV7-8 and TRBJ2-7; 8 central bases correspond to TRBD2. This TCR was sampled from a woman aged 40 to 55 in good health. The nucleotide sequence is given as TGTGCCAGCAGCTTAAAGATCGCGGGGGGCGCCAGATGGGAGCAGTACTTC. It encodes CASSLKIAGGARWEQYF.